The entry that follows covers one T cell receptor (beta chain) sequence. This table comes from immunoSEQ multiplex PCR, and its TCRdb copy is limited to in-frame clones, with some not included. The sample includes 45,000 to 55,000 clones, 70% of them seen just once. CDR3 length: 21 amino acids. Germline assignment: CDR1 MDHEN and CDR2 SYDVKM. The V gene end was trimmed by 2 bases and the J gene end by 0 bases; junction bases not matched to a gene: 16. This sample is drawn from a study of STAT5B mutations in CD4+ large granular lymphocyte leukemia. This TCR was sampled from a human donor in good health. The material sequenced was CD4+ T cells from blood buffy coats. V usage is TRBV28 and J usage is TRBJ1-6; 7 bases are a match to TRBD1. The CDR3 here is CASSLGSGGGGRGSYNSPLHF. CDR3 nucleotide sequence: TGTGCCAGCAGTTTAGGGTCGGGAGGAGGGGGCCGGGGCTCCTATAATTCACCCCTCCACTTT.